Following are 20 T cell receptor beta chains from one sample sequenced in a study of T cell repertoires in cytomegalovirus infection (dated by TCRdb to 2018 to 2020). Antigen specificity for these receptors is unknown. The sequencer was an Illumina HiSeq 1500. Through fastp at Q25 and MiXCR, TCRdb rebuilt clones from the public reads, retaining in-frame beta chains. Identical CDR3 protein sequences are pooled into one entry, listed with their most common genes and DNA. Present in this sample are just under 500,000 distinct CDR3 sequences, 30% to 40% of which were seen just once. The ten top clones hold 17% of the sample. The meaning of the sample's treatment or condition label: in vitro stimulation with specific CMV peptide epitopes to enrich CMV-specific T cells. The source was cultured PBMCs, collected from culture after CMV antigen stimulation. All receptors derive from a human donor in good health (CMV status not recorded). Some clones in this sample may be carry-over from other donors' samples.

This clonotype is judged medium-sized. V gene TRBV11-3 combines with J gene TRBJ2-1; a weak D match, TRBD1 (5 bases). Trimming stripped 0 bases from V and 3 bases from J, with 9 bases between. Germline values: CDR1 SGHNT, CDR2 YENEEA. This CDR3 contains 15 residues. The CDR3 loop is CASSLDQGGYNEQFF. The CDR3 region has the DNA TGTGCCAGCAGCTTAGATCAGGGCGGCTACAATGAGCAGTTCTTC.

The chain employs TRBV19 and TRBJ2-2; D may match TRBD1 or TRBD2 (5 bases each). CDR1 and CDR2 (germline): LNHDA, SQIVND (reference sequence). The CDR3 totals 17 residues. Trimming removed 3 bases at V and 1 base at J, with 15 bases between. The CDR3 reads CASSITWGTGNTGELFF. In DNA, the CDR3 is TGTGCCAGTAGTATCACCTGGGGGACGGGGAACACCGGGGAGCTGTTTTTT.

The DNA for the CDR3 is TGTGCCAGCAGCTTAATCGGGAGAGTTTACAATGAGCAGTTCTTC. Amino acids: CASSLIGRVYNEQFF. The chain uses TRBV7-2 and TRBJ2-1; TRBD2 might be the D (6 bases). Germline lookup yields CDR1 SGHTA and CDR2 FQGNSA. Trimming removed 2 bases at V and 4 bases at J, with 12 bases between. This CDR3 is built from 15 residues.

This sequence joins TRBV5-4 and TRBJ2-7, with unresolved D. The CDR3 consists of 13 residues. V was cut by 4 bases and J by 2 bases, with 10 bases left in between. The germline gives CDR1 SGHNT, CDR2 YYREEE (reference sequence). The DNA of the CDR3 is TGTGCCAGCAGCGTGGACGGTACCTACGAGCAGTACGTC. Protein product: CASSVDGTYEQYV.

This clonotype was detected only a few times. The chain recombines TRBV4-3 with TRBJ1-2, with a weak D call TRBD1 (6 bases). With 0 bases removed from V and 7 bases from J, the gap between germline ends came to 12 bases. Per germline, CDR1 LGHNA and CDR2 YSLEER. This CDR3 contains 14 residues. The DNA of the CDR3 is TGCGCCAGCAGCCAAGAACAGGGATTGGGTGGCTACACCTTC. Translating gives CASSQEQGLGGYTF.

The CDR3 coding sequence is TGCGCCAGCAGCCGGGAAGTCAGAAAACTGTTTTTT. Its translation is CASSREVRKLFF. The V call is TRBV4-1, the J call TRBJ1-4; D gene ambiguous. The V end lost 4 bases, the J end lost 10 bases, and 10 bases lay between the germline ends. CDR1 is MGHRA, CDR2 YSYEKL, per germline. The CDR3 has 12 amino acids.

The genes are TRBV5-1 and TRBJ1-1, with a possible D match to TRBD1 (6 bases). Per the germline V gene, CDR1 is SGHRS and CDR2 is YFSETQ. The V gene lost 2 bases and the J gene lost 8 bases, with 19 bases spanning the gap. The CDR3 extends over 15 amino acids. Written as DNA, the CDR3 is TGCGCCAGCAGCTTCCAGGGGCAGGGGTATGGGGAAGCTTTCTTT. Translated, it gives CASSFQGQGYGEAFF.

Here the CDR3 reads CASSRSPPGATYEQYF. In DNA, the CDR3 is TGTGCCAGCAGTCGAAGTCCTCCAGGAGCCACCTACGAGCAGTACTTC. The V call is TRBV7-8, the J call TRBJ2-7; D is ambiguous. Per germline, CDR1 SGHVS and CDR2 FQNEAQ. This CDR3 has 16 amino acids. V lost 6 bases and J 2 bases, leaving 20 bases between the germline ends.

This clonotype has at least ten counts. The rearrangement joins TRBV7-8 to TRBJ2-7, with a weak D call TRBD2 (6 bases). With 0 bases removed from V and 3 bases from J, the gap between germline ends came to 15 bases. Germline lookup yields CDR1 SGHVS and CDR2 FQNEAQ. This CDR3 is built from 16 residues. The CDR3 nucleotides read TGTGCCAGCAGCTTAGCGTTCGGCGGGATGGGCTACGAGCAGTACTTC. Its protein product is CASSLAFGGMGYEQYF.

The CDR3 spells CSVEKAGTSGGSYEQYF. DNA of the CDR3: TGCAGCGTTGAAAAAGCCGGGACTAGCGGGGGCTCCTACGAGCAGTACTTC. J is TRBJ2-7 and V is TRBV29-1; 14 bases agree with TRBD2. The germline gives CDR1 SQVTM, CDR2 ANQGSEA. This CDR3 contains 17 residues. Unmatched junction bases numbered 6, after V lost 2 bases and J lost 0 bases.

This clonotype was picked up one time. The chain employs TRBV24-1 and TRBJ2-2; 7 bases are shared with TRBD2. The V gene end was trimmed by 4 bases and the J gene end by 1 base; junction bases not matched to a gene: 8. CDR1 is KGHDR and CDR2 is SFDVKD in the germline V gene. The CDR3 consists of 17 residues. Written as DNA, the CDR3 is TGTGCCACCAGTGACCCAGAGAGCGGGAAGAACACCGGGGAGCTGTTTTTT. Its protein product is CATSDPESGKNTGELFF.

The sample holds a few counts of this clonotype. This sequence joins TRBV7-2 and TRBJ1-6; D remains unclear. Germline CDR1 and CDR2: SGHTA and FQGNSA. Between the trimmed V and J ends, which lost 8 bases and 8 bases, there was a span of 7 bases. The length of the CDR3 is 11 residues. CDR3 sequence (DNA): TGTGCCAGCGGGCATGATTCACCCCTCCACTTT. Amino acids: CASGHDSPLHF.

This clonotype was counted between two and nine times. This rearrangement joins TRBV20-1 to TRBJ2-1; 7 bases are a match to TRBD2. V shed 0 bases, J shed 8 bases, and the junction held 19 bases outside the gene matches. This CDR3 region has 18 residues. The germline V gene encodes CDR1 DFQATT and CDR2 SNEGSKA (reference sequence). Written as DNA, the CDR3 is TGCAGTGCTAGAGATTCCTCCAAGACTAGCCTCATTAGCGATGAGCAGTTCTTC. Protein sequence: CSARDSSKTSLISDEQFF.

The chain joins TRBV20-1 to TRBJ2-1; the match to TRBD2 covers 8 bases. Germline CDR1 DFQATT, CDR2 SNEGSKA (reference sequence). V shed 3 bases, J shed 3 bases, and the junction held 16 bases outside the gene matches. CDR3 size: 18 residues. The CDR3 bases are TGCAGTGCTAGGACCCGGGGTAGCGGGACCGCGGGCTACAATGAGCAGTTCTTC. Its translation: CSARTRGSGTAGYNEQFF.

This clonotype was seen more than once but under ten times. The gene calls are TRBV7-9 and TRBJ1-4; D gene unclear. The V end was cut by 1 base, the J end by 9 bases, with 9 bases between. The CDR3 has 13 amino acids. Per germline, CDR1 SEHNR and CDR2 FQNEAQ (reference sequence). The CDR3 sequence is CASSLVGGKKLFF. In nucleotides, the CDR3 is TGTGCCAGCAGCTTAGTTGGCGGAAAAAAACTGTTTTTT.

The chain joins TRBV29-1 to TRBJ1-1; 7 bases match TRBD1. This CDR3 spans 12 amino acids. Trimming took 4 bases from V and 2 from J; bases not matched to a gene: 1. CDR1 SQVTM and CDR2 ANQGSEA come from the germline V gene. DNA of the CDR3: TGCAGCGTTGGGGACAGTAACACTGAAGCTTTCTTT. It translates to CSVGDSNTEAFF.

This clonotype was recorded a few times. This chain links TRBV29-1 with TRBJ1-2; D gene uncertain. Germline lookup yields CDR1 SQVTM and CDR2 ANQGSEA. CDR3 size: 12 residues. Trimming pared 4 bases from V and 8 bases from J, leaving 14 bases between. The CDR3 loop reads CSVAGQEYGYTF. The CDR3, as DNA: TGCAGCGTTGCTGGCCAGGAGTACGGCTACACCTTC.

This clonotype was found a few times. The chain joins TRBV4-1 to TRBJ1-4; D is perhaps TRBD1 (6 bases). Germline V gene lookup returns CDR1 MGHRA and CDR2 YSYEKL. V was pared by 6 bases and J by 5 bases, with 22 bases between. The CDR3 is made up of 17 amino acids. CDR3 region: CASRSRRGQTLNEKLFF. CDR3 nucleotide sequence: TGCGCCAGCAGATCCAGACGGGGACAAACCCTGAATGAAAAACTGTTTTTT.

This clonotype was recorded many times. This chain connects TRBV7-2 to TRBJ2-1; D not certain. This CDR3 has 15 amino acids. The V end lost 5 bases, the J end lost 0 bases, and 11 bases lay between the germline ends. The germline V gene has CDR1 SGHTA and CDR2 FQGNSA. For the CDR3, the DNA is TGTGCCAGCAGCCGAGGCCCAAACTCCTACAATGAGCAGTTCTTC. Amino acid sequence: CASSRGPNSYNEQFF.

The rearrangement links TRBV6-1 to TRBJ1-5; 9 nucleotides line up with TRBD1. The germline CDR1 and CDR2 sequences are MNHNS and SASEGT. The CDR3 loop spans 15 amino acids. Trimming removed 5 bases from V and 2 bases from J; junction bases left unmatched: 4. CDR3 amino acids: CASSSGTGRNQPQHF. DNA of the CDR3: TGTGCCAGCAGTTCTGGGACAGGGCGCAATCAGCCCCAGCATTTT.